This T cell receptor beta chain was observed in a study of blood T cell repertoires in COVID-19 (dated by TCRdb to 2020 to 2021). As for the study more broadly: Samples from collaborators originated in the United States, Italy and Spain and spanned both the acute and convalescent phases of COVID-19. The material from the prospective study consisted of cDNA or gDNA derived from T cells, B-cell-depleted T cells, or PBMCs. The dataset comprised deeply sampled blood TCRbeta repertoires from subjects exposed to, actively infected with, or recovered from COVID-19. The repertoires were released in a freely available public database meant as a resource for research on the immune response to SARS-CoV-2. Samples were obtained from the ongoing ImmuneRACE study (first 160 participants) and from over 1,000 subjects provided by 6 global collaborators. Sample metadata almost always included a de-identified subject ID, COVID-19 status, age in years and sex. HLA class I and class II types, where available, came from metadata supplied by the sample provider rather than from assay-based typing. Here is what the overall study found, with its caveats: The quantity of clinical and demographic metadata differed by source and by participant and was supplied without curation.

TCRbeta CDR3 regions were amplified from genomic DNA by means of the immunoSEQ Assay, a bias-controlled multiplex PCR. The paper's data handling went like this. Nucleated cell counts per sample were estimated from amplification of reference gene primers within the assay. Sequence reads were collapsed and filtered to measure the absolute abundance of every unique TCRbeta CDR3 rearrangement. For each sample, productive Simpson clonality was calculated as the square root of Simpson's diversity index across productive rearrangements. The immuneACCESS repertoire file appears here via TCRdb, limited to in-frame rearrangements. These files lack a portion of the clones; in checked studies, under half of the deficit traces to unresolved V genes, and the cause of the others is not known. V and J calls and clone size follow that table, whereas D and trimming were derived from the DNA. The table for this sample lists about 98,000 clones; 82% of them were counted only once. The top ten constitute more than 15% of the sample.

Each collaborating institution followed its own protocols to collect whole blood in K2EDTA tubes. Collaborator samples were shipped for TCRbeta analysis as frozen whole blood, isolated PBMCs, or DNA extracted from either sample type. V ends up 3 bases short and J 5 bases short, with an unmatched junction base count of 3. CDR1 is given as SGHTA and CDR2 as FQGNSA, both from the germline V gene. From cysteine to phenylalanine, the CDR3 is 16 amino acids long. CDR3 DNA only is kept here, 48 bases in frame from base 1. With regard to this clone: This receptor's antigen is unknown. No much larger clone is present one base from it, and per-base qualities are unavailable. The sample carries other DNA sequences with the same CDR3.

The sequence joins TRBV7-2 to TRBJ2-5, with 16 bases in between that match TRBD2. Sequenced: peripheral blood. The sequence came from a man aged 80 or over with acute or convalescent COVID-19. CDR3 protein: CASSLGLAGGQETQYF. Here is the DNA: TGTGCCAGCAGCTTGGGACTAGCGGGAGGGCAGGAGACCCAGTACTTC.